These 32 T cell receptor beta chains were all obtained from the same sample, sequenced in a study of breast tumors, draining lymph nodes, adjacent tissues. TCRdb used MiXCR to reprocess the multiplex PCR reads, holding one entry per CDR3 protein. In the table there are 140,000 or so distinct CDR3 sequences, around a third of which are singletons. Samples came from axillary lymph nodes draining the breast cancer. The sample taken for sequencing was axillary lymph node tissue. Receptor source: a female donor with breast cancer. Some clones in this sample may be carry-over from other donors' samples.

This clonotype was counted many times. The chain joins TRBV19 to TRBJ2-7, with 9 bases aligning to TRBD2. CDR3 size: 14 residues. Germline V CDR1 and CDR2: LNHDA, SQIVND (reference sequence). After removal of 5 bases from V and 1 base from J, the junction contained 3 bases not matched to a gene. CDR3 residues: CASSFSGGSYEQYF. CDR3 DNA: TGTGCCAGTAGTTTTAGCGGGGGATCCTACGAGCAGTACTTC.

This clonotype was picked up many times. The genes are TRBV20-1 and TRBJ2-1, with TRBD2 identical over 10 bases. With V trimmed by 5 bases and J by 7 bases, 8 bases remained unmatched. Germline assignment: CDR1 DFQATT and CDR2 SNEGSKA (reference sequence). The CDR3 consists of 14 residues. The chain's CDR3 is CSAPRSGGENEQFF. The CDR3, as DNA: TGCAGTGCTCCAAGAAGCGGGGGGGAAAATGAGCAGTTCTTC.

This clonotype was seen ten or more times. As DNA, the CDR3 is TGCGCCAGCAGCTTGGGCCAGGGGATGGGCGAGCAGTACTTC. This translates into CASSLGQGMGEQYF. The V gene is TRBV5-1, the J gene TRBJ2-7; TRBD1 might be the D (6 bases). This CDR3 has 14 residues. CDR1 SGHRS and CDR2 YFSETQ come from the germline V gene. Trimming removed 0 bases from V and 6 bases from J, with 13 bases in between.

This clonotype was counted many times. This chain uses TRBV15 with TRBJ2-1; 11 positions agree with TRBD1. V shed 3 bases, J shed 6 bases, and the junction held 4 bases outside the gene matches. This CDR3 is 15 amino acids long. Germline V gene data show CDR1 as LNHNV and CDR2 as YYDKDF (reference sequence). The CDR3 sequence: CATSRGQGVRNEQFF. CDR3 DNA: TGTGCCACCAGCAGGGGACAGGGGGTTCGCAATGAGCAGTTCTTC.

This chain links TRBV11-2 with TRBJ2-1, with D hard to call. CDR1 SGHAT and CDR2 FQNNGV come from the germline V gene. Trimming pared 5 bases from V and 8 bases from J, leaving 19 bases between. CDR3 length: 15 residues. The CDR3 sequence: CASSPRATGNYEQFF. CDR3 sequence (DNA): TGTGCCAGCAGCCCCCGGGCGACGGGTAACTATGAGCAGTTCTTC.

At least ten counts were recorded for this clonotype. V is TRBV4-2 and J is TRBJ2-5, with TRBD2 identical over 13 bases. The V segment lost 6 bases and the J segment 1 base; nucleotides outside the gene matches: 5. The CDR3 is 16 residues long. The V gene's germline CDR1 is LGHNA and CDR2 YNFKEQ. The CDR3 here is CASSRLAGGFQETQYF. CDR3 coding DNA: TGTGCCAGCAGTCGACTAGCGGGGGGCTTCCAAGAGACCCAGTACTTC.

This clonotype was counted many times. The CDR3 DNA reads TGTGCCAGCTCGGACAGAAACACAGATACGCAGTATTTT. Translation gives CASSDRNTDTQYF. This chain uses TRBV6-2 or TRBV6-3 with TRBJ2-3, with D possibly matching TRBD1 (6 bases). Germline CDR1 and CDR2: MNHEY and SVGEGT. This CDR3 has 13 amino acids. V lost 8 bases to trimming and J lost 2 bases, with 11 bases between them.

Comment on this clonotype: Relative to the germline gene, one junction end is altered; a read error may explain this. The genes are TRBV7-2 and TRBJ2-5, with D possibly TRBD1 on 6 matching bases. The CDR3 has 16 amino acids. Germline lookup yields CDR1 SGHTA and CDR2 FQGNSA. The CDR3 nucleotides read TGTGCCAGCAGCCCGGGCAGGGGCACCGGGGAGAGGCTTTTTGTCTTC. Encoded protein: CASSPGRGTGERLFVF.

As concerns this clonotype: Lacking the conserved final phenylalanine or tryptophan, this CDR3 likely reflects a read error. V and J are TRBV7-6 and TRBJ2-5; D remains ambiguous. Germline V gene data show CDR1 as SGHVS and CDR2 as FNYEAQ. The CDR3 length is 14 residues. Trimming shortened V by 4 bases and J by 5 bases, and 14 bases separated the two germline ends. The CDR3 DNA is TGTGCCAGCAGCTCGTCGATCGGAACGGAGACCCAGTACCCC. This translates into CASSSSIGTETQYP.

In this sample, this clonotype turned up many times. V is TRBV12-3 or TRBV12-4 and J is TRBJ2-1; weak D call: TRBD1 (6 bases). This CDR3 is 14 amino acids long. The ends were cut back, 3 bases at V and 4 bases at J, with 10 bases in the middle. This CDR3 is CASSFDRPYNEQFF. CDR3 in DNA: TGTGCCAGCAGTTTTGACAGGCCGTACAATGAGCAGTTCTTC.

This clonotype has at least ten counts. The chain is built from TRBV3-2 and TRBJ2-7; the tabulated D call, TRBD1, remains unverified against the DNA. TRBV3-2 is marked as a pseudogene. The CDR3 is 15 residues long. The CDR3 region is CASSLTAGEVVEQYV. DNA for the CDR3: TGTGCCAGCAGCTTAACGGCAGGGGAGGTAGTCGAGCAGTACGTC.

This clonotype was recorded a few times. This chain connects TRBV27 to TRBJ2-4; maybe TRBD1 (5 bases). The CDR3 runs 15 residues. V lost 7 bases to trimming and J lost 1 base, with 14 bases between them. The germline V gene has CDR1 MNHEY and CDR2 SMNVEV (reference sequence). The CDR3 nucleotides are TGTGCCAGCACCAGGGTGCCTGGGGCCAAAAACATTCAGTACTTC. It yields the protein CASTRVPGAKNIQYF.

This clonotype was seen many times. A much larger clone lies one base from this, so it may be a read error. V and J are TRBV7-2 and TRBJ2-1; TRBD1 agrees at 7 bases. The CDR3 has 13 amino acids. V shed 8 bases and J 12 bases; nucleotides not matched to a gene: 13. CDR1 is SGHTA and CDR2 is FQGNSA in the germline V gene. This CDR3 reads CASEGAKIDVQFF. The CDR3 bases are TGTGCCAGCGAGGGGGCTAAGATCGATGTGCAGTTCTTC.

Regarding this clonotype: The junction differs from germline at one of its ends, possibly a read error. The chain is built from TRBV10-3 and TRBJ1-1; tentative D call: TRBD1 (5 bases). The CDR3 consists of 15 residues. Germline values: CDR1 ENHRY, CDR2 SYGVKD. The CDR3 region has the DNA TGTGCCTCGGACCGGGACCCCGAGGGGAACACTGAAGCTGTCTTT. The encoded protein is CASDRDPEGNTEAVF.

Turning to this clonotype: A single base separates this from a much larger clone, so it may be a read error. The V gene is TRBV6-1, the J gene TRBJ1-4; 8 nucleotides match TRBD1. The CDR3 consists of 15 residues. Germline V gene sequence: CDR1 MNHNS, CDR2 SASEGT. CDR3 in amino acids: CASSPRQGTNEKLLF. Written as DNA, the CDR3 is TGTGCCAGCAGTCCACGACAGGGGACTAATGAAAAACTGCTTTTT.

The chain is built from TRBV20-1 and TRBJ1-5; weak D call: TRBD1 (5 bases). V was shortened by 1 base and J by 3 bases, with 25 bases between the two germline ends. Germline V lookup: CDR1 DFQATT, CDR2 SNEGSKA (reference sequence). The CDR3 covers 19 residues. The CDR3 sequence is CSARALAGGRSSYNQPQHF. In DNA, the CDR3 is TGCAGTGCTAGAGCACTAGCGGGGGGGAGGAGCTCCTACAATCAGCCCCAGCATTTT.

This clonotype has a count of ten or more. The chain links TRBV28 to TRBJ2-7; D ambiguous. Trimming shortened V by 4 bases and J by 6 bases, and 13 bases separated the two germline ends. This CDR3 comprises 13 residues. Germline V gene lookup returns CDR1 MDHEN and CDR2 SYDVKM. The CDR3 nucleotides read TGTGCCAGCAGTTCGACCTCTATTGCCGAGCAGTACTTC. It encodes CASSSTSIAEQYF.

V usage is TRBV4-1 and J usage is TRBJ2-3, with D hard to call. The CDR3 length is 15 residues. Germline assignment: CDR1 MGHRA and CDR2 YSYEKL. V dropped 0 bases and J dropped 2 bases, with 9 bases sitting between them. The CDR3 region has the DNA TGCGCCAGCAGCCAAGACAACAGTTACACAGATACGCAGTATTTT. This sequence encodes CASSQDNSYTDTQYF.

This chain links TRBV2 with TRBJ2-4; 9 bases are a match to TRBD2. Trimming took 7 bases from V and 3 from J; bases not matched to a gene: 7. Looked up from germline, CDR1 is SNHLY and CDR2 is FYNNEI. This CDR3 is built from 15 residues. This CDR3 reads CASTLAGGVKNIQYF. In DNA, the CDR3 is TGTGCCAGCACACTCGCGGGGGGGGTCAAAAACATTCAGTACTTC.

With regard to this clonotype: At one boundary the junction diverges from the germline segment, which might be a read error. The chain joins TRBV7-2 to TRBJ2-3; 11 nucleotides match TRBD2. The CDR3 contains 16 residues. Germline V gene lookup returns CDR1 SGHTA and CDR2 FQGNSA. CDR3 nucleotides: TGTGCCAGCAGCCCGAATCTAGCGGGGGGTGGAGGTACGCAGTATTTC. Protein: CASSPNLAGGGGTQYF.

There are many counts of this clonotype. CDR3 DNA: TGTGCCAGCAGCGCAAGAACCAGACAAGAGACCCAGTACTTC. This codes for CASSARTRQETQYF. The V call is TRBV3-1, the J call TRBJ2-5; D is uncertain. V was clipped by 5 bases and J by 2 bases, with 12 bases between them. The CDR3 spans 14 residues. Germline CDR1 LGHDT, CDR2 YNNKEL (reference sequence).

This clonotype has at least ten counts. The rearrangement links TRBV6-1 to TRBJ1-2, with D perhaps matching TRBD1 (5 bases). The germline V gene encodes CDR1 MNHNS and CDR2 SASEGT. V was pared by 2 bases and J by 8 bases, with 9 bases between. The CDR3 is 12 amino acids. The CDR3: CASSERGVGYTF. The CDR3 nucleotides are TGTGCCAGCAGTGAACGGGGGGTCGGCTACACCTTC.

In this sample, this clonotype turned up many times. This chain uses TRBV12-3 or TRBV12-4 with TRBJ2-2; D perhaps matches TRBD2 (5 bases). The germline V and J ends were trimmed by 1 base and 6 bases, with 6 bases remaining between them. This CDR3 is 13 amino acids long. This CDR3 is CASSLVRAGELFF. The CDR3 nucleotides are TGTGCCAGCAGTTTAGTGCGGGCCGGGGAGCTGTTTTTT.

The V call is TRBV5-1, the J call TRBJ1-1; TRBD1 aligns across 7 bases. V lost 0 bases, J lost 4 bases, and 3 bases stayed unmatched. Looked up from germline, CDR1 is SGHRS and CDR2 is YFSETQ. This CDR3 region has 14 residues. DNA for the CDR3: TGCGCCAGCAGCTTGGGACAGGGTCGCACTGAAGCTTTCTTT. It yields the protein CASSLGQGRTEAFF.

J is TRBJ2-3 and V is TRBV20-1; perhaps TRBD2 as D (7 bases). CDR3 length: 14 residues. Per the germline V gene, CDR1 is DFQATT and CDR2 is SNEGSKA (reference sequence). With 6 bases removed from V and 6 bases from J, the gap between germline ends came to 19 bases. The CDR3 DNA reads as TGCAGTGCCCCCGGAGGGGGGGCCATGGATACGCAGTATTTT. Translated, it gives CSAPGGGAMDTQYF.

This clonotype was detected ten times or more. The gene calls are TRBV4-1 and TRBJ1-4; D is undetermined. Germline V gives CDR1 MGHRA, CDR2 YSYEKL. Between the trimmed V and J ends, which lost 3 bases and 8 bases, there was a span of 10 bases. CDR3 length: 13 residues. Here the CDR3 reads CASSQGILEKLFF. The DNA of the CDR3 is TGCGCCAGCAGCCAGGGCATCCTCGAAAAACTGTTTTTT.

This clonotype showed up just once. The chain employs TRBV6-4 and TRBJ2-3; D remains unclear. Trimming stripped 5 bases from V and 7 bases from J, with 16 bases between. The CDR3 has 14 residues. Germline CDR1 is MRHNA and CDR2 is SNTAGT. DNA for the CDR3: TGTGCCAGCAGTCCCCAAGAGACCCAGTATACGCAGTATTTT. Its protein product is CASSPQETQYTQYF.

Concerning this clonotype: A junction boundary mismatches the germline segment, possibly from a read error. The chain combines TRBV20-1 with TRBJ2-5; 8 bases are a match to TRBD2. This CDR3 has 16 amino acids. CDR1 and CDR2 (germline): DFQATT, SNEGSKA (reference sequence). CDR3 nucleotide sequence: TGCGGTGCTAGAGATCCAAGCGGGAGTTCCCAAGAGACCCAGTACTTC. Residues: CGARDPSGSSQETQYF.

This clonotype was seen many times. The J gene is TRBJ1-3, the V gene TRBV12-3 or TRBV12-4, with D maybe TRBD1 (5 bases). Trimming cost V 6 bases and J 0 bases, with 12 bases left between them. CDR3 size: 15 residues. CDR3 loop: CASRLQVSSGNTIYF. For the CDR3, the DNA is TGTGCCAGCAGGCTACAGGTCAGCTCTGGAAACACCATATATTTT.

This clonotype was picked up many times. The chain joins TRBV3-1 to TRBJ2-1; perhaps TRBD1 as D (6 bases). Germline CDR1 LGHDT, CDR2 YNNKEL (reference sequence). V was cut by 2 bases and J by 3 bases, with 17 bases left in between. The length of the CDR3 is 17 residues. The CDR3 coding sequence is TGTGCCAGCAGCCAACCCACAGGGATCCCAAACTACAATGAGCAGTTCTTC. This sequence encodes CASSQPTGIPNYNEQFF.

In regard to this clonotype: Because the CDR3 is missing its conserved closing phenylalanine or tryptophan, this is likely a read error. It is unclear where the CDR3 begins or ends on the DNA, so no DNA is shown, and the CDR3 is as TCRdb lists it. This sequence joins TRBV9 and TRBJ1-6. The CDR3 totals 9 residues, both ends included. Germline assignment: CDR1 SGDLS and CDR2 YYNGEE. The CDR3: CASSVAGSS.

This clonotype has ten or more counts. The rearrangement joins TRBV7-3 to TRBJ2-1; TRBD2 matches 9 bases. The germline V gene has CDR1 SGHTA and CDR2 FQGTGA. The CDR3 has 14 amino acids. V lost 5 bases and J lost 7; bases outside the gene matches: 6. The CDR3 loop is CASSNAGGPNEQFF. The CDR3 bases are TGTGCCAGCAGCAATGCGGGGGGGCCGAATGAGCAGTTCTTC.